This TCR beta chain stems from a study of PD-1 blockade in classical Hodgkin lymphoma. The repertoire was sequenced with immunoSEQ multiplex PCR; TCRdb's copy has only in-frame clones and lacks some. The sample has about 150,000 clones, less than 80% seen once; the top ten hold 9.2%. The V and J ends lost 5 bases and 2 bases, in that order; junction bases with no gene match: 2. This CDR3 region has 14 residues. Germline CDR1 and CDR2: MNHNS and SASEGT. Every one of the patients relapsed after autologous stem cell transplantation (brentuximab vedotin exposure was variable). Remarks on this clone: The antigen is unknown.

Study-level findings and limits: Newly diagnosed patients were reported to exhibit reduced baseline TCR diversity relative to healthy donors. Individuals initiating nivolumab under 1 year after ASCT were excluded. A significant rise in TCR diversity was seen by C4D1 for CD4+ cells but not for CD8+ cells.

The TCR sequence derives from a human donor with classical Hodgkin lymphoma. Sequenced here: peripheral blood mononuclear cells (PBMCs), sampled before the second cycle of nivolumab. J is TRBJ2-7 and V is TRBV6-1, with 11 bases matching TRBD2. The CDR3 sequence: CASSLAGGPYEQYF. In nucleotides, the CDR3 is TGTGCCAGCAGTTTAGCGGGAGGGCCCTACGAGCAGTACTTC.